Listed below are T cell receptor beta chains from one sample, sequenced in a study of blood T cell repertoires in COVID-19. Method: immunoSEQ multiplex PCR; TCRdb's copy keeps in-frame clones and lacks some. The table includes 150,000 to 200,000 clones, 88% detected once. Sequencing used PBMCs or T cells enriched from blood (not recorded which). All receptors come from a woman younger than 35 who had recovered from COVID-19. Each CDR3 is given with its conserved first and last residue. A D gene is named only where the DNA matches it firmly. Clone size is given for some rows only: seen once, a few or many times, or a class if the clone is expanded.

>.|.|TRBV2|TRBJ1-2
CANRWGEGYTF
TGTGCCAACCGCTGGGGGGAAGGCTACACCTTC
>TRBD1|.|TRBV23-1|TRBJ2-7
CASSQGQGVIYEQYF
TGCGCCAGCAGTCAAGGGCAGGGGGTAATCTACGAGCAGTACTTC
>TRBD1|.|TRBV2|TRBJ1-6
CASSDRTGAVNSPLHF
TGTGCCAGCAGTGATCGAACAGGGGCGGTTAATTCACCCCTCCACTTT
>.|.|TRBV11-2|TRBJ2-1
CASSLWPDGGEQFF
TGTGCCAGCAGCTTATGGCCTGACGGGGGTGAGCAGTTCTTC
>.|.|TRBV27|TRBJ2-2
CASSPTLMNTGELFF
TGTGCCAGCAGTCCTACCTTAATGAACACCGGGGAGCTGTTTTTT
>.|.|TRBV28|TRBJ1-4
CASSPGLQGVYEKLFF
TGTGCCAGCAGTCCGGGTTTACAGGGAGTCTATGAAAAACTGTTTTTT
>TRBD1|.|TRBV5-4|TRBJ2-3
CASSFDRGDTQYF
TGTGCCAGCAGCTTTGACAGGGGAGATACGCAGTATTTT
>TRBD1|few|TRBV6-4|TRBJ1-2
CASSDPTGEVGTF
TGTGCCAGCAGTGACCCCACAGGGGAAGTCGGGACCTTC
>.|.|TRBV18|TRBJ1-2
CASSPSTRQAIYGYTF
TGTGCCAGCTCACCAAGTACGAGACAGGCGATCTATGGCTACACCTTC
>.|.|TRBV14|TRBJ2-7
CASSLGPGDEQYF
TGTGCCAGCAGCCTCGGACCAGGGGACGAGCAGTACTTC
>TRBD1|.|TRBV28|TRBJ1-2
CASSLPGQGFDGYTF
TGTGCCAGCAGCCTACCGGGACAGGGGTTCGATGGCTACACCTTC
>.|.|TRBV28|TRBJ2-6
CASNTPGVEANVLTF
TGTGCCAGCAACACCCCGGGGGTCGAGGCCAACGTCCTGACTTTC
>TRBD2|.|TRBV5-1|TRBJ2-7
CASSLSAGAPYEQYF
TGCGCCAGCAGCTTGTCAGCGGGAGCACCCTACGAGCAGTACTTC
>TRBD1|.|TRBV29-1|TRBJ2-7
CSVRQGPLYEQYF
TGCAGCGTCAGACAGGGCCCCCTCTACGAGCAGTACTTC